The 13 T cell receptor beta chains reported below all come from one sample, sequenced in a study of human T cells and chemical hapten exposure (dated by TCRdb to the early 2020s). The library was produced with RACE. Sequencing was carried out with a NextSeq 500. TCRdb passed the public sequencing reads through fastp at Q25 and MiXCR, retaining productive beta sequences. Rows with one shared CDR3 protein collapse into an entry with the most common genes and DNA. The sample table lists 150,000 to 200,000 distinct CDR3 sequences, roughly 15% of them with a count of one. The top ten clones comprise 1.7% of the sample. The time point label, read with the paper, signifies: patch test 1, 2 weeks after DPC sensitization. What the treatment or condition label conveys for this sample: therapeutic diphenylcyclopropenone sensitization with weekly scalp DPC. This specimen consisted of whole blood, obtained in connection with sensitization to the hapten diphenylcyclopropenone (DPC). The source of these receptors is a woman aged 25-40 years with alopecia areata. Some clones in this sample may be carry-over from other donors' samples.

This clonotype has at least ten counts. The chain recombines TRBV10-3 with TRBJ2-3; either TRBD1 or TRBD2 may supply D (6 bases each). V lost 7 bases and J 5 bases, leaving 13 bases between the germline ends. Germline V gene data show CDR1 as ENHRY and CDR2 as SYGVKD. The CDR3 has 13 residues. CDR3 sequence reads: CAIMEGERDTQYF. For the CDR3, the DNA is TGTGCCATCATGGAGGGGGAACGAGATACGCAGTATTTT.

V and J are TRBV6-5 and TRBJ2-2, with no clear D. Germline CDR1 is MNHEY and CDR2 is SVGAGI. The CDR3 consists of 16 residues. V lost 7 bases, J lost 0 bases, and 15 bases lay in between. CDR3 nucleotides: TGTGCCAGCACCGCTCGTGTGGGTGCGAACACCGGGGAGCTGTTTTTT. Translated: CASTARVGANTGELFF.

This clonotype came up many times. The chain is built from TRBV29-1 and TRBJ2-2; no clear D gene. Germline values: CDR1 SQVTM, CDR2 ANQGSEA. Trimming removed 0 bases at V and 5 bases at J, with 10 bases between. CDR3 length equals 14 residues. CDR3 nucleotide sequence: TGCAGCGTTGAAGAGGGTTCGGATACCGGGGAGCTGTTTTTT. It encodes CSVEEGSDTGELFF.

This clonotype was counted at least ten times. The junction shows a germline mismatch at one end, possibly a read error. The chain is built from TRBV29-1 and TRBJ2-1; D perhaps matches TRBD1 (5 bases). Germline V CDR1 and CDR2: SQVTM, ANQGSEA. This CDR3 contains 16 residues. The CDR3 sequence is CSVEGVREKAFSEQFF. For the CDR3, the DNA is TGCAGCGTCGAAGGAGTCAGGGAAAAGGCATTTAGTGAGCAGTTCTTC.

The rearrangement links TRBV7-6 to TRBJ2-7, with 11 bases lining up with TRBD2. Germline CDR1 and CDR2: SGHVS and FNYEAQ. The V and J ends lost 4 bases and 5 bases, in that order; junction bases with no gene match: 7. The CDR3 extends over 15 amino acids. The CDR3 DNA sequence: TGTGCCAGCAGCTCCCTTAGCGGGGGGGCTAACGAGCAGTACTTC. Translation: CASSSLSGGANEQYF.

The table lists this clonotype with many counts. The chain joins TRBV7-3 to TRBJ2-1, with D unclear. Trimming cost V 1 base and J 8 bases, with 9 bases left between them. CDR1 and CDR2 from the germline V gene are SGHTA and FQGTGA. The CDR3 consists of 13 residues. CDR3 DNA: TGTGCCAGCAGCTTAATGTTCAGCGATGAGCAGTTCTTC. Its protein product is CASSLMFSDEQFF.

The chain links TRBV20-1 to TRBJ2-1; 7 positions match TRBD1. Germline V gives CDR1 DFQATT, CDR2 SNEGSKA (reference sequence). There are 13 residues in the CDR3. V lost 3 bases, J lost 7 bases, and 6 bases stayed unmatched. The CDR3 coding sequence is TGCAGTGCTAGGTCAGACAGGGATAATGAGCAGTTCTTC. Protein: CSARSDRDNEQFF.

The chain uses TRBV6-6 and TRBJ2-7, with 7 bases identical to TRBD1. Per germline, CDR1 MNHNY and CDR2 SVGAGI (reference sequence). The CDR3 covers 14 residues. J lost 0 bases, V lost 9 bases, and 8 bases had no gene match. CDR3 in DNA: TGTGCCAGTCGTCGACAGGGTAACTCCTACGAGCAGTACTTC. Protein product: CASRRQGNSYEQYF.

The J gene is TRBJ2-5, the V gene TRBV24-1; possibly TRBD1 for D (7 bases). The CDR3 has 15 residues. V was clipped by 3 bases and J by 4 bases, with 14 bases between them. Germline CDR1 reads KGHDR; CDR2 reads SFDVKD. The CDR3 loop reads CATSDPHRGGETQYF. CDR3 nucleotide sequence: TGTGCCACCAGTGATCCCCACAGGGGAGGAGAGACCCAGTACTTC.

The V and J genes are TRBV28 and TRBJ2-7; D gene ambiguous. Trimming shortened V by 4 bases and J by 0 bases, and 13 bases separated the two germline ends. The germline V gene encodes CDR1 MDHEN and CDR2 SYDVKM. The length of the CDR3 is 15 residues. The CDR3 coding sequence is TGTGCCAGCAGTTCAGGCCTTTCCAGCTCCTACGAGCAGTACTTC. This sequence encodes CASSSGLSSSYEQYF.

In this sample, this clonotype turned up a few times. J is TRBJ2-7 and V is TRBV10-2; D is unclear. The CDR3 is 13 residues long. Germline values: CDR1 WSHSY, CDR2 SAAADI. V dropped 4 bases and J dropped 3 bases, with 10 bases sitting between them. Written as DNA, the CDR3 is TGCGCCAGCAGTGCCCTCCCCGGCTACGAGCAGTACTTC. Protein product: CASSALPGYEQYF.

The rearrangement links TRBV28 to TRBJ1-1; maybe TRBD1 (5 bases). Germline CDR1 MDHEN, CDR2 SYDVKM. V gave up 8 bases and J gave up 4 bases, with 11 bases separating them. The CDR3 sequence is 12 residues long. This chain's CDR3 is CASGGPGTEAFF. The CDR3 coding sequence is TGTGCCAGCGGGGGTCCTGGCACTGAAGCTTTCTTT.

The sample holds many counts of this clonotype. This CDR3 reads CATSRELDSDTQYF. CDR3 in DNA: TGTGCCACCAGCAGAGAGCTAGATTCAGATACGCAGTATTTT. J is TRBJ2-3 and V is TRBV15, with D uncertain. V was cut by 0 bases and J by 4 bases, with 8 bases left in between. The CDR3 covers 14 residues. Per the germline V gene, CDR1 is LNHNV and CDR2 is YYDKDF (reference sequence).